This T cell receptor (beta chain) is from a study of T cells in Graves' hyperthyroidism and ophthalmopathy. The CDR3 totals 12 residues. With 5 bases removed from V and 3 bases from J, the gap between germline ends came to 10 bases. Germline V gives CDR1 SQVTM, CDR2 ANQGSEA. This clonotype was counted many times. The source material, RNA transcripts, was used to amplify TCR beta CDR3 regions. First-round RT-PCR with HTBI primers amplified the TCR CDR3 region. TCRdb re-called the multiplex PCR reads with MiXCR, one entry per CDR3 protein. This sample has hundreds of thousands of distinct CDR3 sequences, with more than 15% found just once.

The genes are TRBV29-1 and TRBJ1-1; D ambiguous. The sequencing input was blood. This sequence was found in a woman aged 18-35 years with Graves' hyperthyroidism. The DNA for the CDR3 is TGCAGCGTTTCCCGGGGTGACACTGAAGCTTTCTTT. Its protein product is CSVSRGDTEAFF.